This T cell receptor (beta chain) was retrieved from a study of early T cells in non-severe SARS-CoV-2 infection. The wider study: Sequencing used unsorted whole-blood bulk RNA, so chains lack pairing.

The study's findings and limits: Matching against VDJdb likely underestimated virus-specific expansions, favoring anti-spike CD8.

Germline values: CDR1 KGHSH, CDR2 LQKENI. V was cut by 0 bases and J by 2 bases, with 6 bases left in between. The CDR3 has 14 residues. There are many counts of this clonotype. Antigen: not known. Unique molecular identifier tags were affixed to discrete cDNA molecules. TCRdb called the 5' RACE reads again in MiXCR, with one record for every CDR3 protein. In the table there are 45,000 or so distinct CDR3 sequences, almost 7.5% of which are singletons. The chain uses TRBV18 and TRBJ2-3; no firm D call. The sequencing input was whole blood. The source of this sequence is an adult who was a healthcare worker with PCR-confirmed SARS-CoV-2 infection or an uninfected control (not recorded which). CDR3 sequence (DNA): TGTGCCAGCTCACCACCGACACTCACAGATACGCAGTATTTT. This sequence encodes CASSPPTLTDTQYF.